This TCR beta chain is from a study of cytomegalovirus exposure and HLA in healthy donors. Germline V gives CDR1 MGHDK, CDR2 SYGVNS. The length of the CDR3 is 15 residues. V was clipped by 6 bases and J by 3 bases; unmatched bases: 6. It was with 60 Vbeta and 13 Jbeta primers that the PCR ran. Repertoires were generated with immunoSEQ multiplex PCR, while TCRdb's copy carries only in-frame clones and drops some. The sample holds 150,000 to 200,000 clones, 81% seen once. The origin of this receptor is a woman aged 18-35 years in good health and CMV-seropositive. V usage is TRBV25-1 and J usage is TRBJ2-2; 8 nucleotides line up with TRBD1. The sample consisted of PBMCs. CDR3 loop: CASRAGGSDTGELFF. CDR3 DNA: TGTGCCAGCAGAGCAGGGGGCTCGGACACCGGGGAGCTGTTTTTT.